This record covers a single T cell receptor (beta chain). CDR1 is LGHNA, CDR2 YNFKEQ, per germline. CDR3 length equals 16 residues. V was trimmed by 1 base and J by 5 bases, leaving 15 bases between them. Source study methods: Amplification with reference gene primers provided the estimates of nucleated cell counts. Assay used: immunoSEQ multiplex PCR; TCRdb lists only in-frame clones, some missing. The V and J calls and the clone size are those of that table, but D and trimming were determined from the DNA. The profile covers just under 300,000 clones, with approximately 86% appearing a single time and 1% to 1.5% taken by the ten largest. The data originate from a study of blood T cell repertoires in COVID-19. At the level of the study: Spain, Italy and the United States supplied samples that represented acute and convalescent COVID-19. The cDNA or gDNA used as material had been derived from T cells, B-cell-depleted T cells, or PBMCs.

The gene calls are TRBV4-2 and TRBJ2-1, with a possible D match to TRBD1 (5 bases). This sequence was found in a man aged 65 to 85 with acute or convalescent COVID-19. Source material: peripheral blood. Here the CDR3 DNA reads TGTGCCAGCAGCCAAGGGGTACGGCAGGGAAACAATGAGCAGTTCTTC. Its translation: CASSQGVRQGNNEQFF.